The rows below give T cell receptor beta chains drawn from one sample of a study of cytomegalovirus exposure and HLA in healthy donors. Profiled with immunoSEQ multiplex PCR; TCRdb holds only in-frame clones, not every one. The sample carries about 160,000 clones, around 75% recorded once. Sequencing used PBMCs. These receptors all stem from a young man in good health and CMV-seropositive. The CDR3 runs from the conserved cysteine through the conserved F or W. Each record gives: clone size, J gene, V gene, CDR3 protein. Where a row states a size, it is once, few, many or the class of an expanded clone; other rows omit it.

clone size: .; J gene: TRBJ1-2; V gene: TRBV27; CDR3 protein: CASSPLANRGVANYGYTF
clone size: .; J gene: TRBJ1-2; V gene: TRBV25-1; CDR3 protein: CASSDSGDYYGYTF
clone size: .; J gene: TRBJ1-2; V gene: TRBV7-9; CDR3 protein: CASSRRQGTFYGYTF
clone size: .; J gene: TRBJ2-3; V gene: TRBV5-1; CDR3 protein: CASSEQGSHTDTQYF
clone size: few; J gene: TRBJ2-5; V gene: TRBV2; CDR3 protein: CASRLARRQETQYF
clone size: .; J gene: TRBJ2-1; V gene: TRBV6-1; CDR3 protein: CASSEISPSEQFF
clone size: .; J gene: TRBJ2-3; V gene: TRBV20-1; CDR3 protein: CSGSGMDTQYF
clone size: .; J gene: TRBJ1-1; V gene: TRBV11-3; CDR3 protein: CASSLGRGNTEAFF
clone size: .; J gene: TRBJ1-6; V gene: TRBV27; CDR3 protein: CASSASRTGNSPLHF
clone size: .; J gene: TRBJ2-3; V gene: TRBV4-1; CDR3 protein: CASSQVPGGTDTQYF
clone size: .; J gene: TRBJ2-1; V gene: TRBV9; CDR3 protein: CASSVGLAGGPDHNEQFF
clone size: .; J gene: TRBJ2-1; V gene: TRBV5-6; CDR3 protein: CASSLEQRGAYNEQFF
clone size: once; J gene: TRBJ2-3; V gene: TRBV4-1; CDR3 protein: CASSQGTRSTDTQYF
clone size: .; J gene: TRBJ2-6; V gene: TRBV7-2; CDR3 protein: CASSATRNSGANVLTF
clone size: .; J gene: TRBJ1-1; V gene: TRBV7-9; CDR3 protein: CASSFLEMNTEAFF
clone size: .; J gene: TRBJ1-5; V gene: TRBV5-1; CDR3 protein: CASSPGQGAYQPQHF
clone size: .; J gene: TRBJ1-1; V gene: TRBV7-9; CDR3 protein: CASLGTGRDTEAFF
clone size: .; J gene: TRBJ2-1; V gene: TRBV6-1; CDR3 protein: CASPQRAGGRGEQFF
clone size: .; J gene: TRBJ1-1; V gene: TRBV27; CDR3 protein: CASSLFHGGDQNTEAFF
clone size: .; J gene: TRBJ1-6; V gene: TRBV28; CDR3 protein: CASSSQFSYNSPLHF
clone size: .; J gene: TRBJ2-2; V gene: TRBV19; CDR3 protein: CASRSSGASTGELFF
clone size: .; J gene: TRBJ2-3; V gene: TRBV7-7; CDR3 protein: CASSPQSGTSGSRHTQYF
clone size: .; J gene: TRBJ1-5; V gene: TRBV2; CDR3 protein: CASDPGQRNQPQHF
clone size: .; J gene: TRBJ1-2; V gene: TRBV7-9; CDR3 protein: CASTLDGGIRNYGYTF
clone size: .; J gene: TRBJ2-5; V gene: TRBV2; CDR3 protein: CASSPPAGGGETQYF
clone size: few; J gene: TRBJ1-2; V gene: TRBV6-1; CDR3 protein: CASREGVLYGYTF
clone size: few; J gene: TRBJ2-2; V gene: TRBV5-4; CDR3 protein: CASSRKTGGPGELFF
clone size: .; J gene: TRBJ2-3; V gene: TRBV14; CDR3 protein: CASSQDPSGRAWDTQYF
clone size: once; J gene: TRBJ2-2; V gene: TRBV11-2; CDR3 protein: CASSGNSEAGELFF
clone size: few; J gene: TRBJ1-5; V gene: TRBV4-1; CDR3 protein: CASSFDRVDQPQHF
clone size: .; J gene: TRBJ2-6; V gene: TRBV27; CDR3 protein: CASSPLYSGFSGANVLTF
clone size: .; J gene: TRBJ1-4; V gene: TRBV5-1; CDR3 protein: CASSLVGATNEKLFF
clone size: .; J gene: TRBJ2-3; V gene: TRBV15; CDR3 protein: CATSLGGATDTQYF
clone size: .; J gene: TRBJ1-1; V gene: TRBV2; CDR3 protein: CASSTAAIQGAHTEAFF
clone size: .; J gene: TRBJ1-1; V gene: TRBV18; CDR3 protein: CASSPTGGTTEAFF
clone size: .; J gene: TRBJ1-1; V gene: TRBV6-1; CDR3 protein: CASTKSIGYTEAFF
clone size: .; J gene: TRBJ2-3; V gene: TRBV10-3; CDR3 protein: CAISEGSGGSTDTQYF
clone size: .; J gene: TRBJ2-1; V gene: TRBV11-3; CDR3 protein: CASSRGGPSYNEQFF
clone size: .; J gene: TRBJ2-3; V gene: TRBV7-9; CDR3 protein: CASSLGGTSGSGDTQYF
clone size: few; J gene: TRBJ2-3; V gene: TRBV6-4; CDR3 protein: CASSSGIEDTQYF
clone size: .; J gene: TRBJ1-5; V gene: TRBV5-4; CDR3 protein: CASSTDGDQPQHF
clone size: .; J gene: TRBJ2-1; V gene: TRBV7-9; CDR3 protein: CASSLGLANEQFF
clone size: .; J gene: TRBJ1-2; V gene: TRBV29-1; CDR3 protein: CSVGSRTGYTF
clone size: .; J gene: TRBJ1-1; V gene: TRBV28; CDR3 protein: CASSLGGQNTEAFF
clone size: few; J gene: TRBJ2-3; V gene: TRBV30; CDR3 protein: CACLAGESTDTQYF
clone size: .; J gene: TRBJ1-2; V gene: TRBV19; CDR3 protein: CASSDFRYGYTF
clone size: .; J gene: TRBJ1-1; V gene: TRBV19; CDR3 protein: CASSMNRGSPEAFF
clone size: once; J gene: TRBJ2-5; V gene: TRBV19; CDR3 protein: CASNQGSLAAETQYF
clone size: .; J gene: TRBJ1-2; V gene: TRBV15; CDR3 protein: CATSKTGERFYGYTF
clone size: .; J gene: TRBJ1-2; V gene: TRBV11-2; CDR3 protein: CASSLQGQGNNYGYTF
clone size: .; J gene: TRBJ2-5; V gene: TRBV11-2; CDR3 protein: CASSSKWEGLGETQYF
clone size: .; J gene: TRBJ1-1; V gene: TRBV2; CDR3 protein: CASTRGENTEAFF
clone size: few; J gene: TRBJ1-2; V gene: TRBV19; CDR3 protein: CASGPTGGAEGYTF
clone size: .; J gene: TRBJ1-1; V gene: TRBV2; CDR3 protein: CASRLTGTNTEAFF
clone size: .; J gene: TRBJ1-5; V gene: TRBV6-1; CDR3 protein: CASSLQGYSNQPQHF
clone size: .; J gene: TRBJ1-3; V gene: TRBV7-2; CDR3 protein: CASSLAGGNSGNTIYF
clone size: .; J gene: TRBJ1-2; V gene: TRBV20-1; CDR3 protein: CSARVSSSYTF
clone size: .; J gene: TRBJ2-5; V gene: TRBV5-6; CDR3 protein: CASSFGTGRGSGETQYF
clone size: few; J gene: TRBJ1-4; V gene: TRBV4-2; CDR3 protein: CASSLGQGEKLFF
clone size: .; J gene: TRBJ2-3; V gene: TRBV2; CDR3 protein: CASRPAASTDTQYF